The clone carrying this TCR beta chain was recorded at least ten times. Its antigen is not identified. These data come from a study of CD8 T cells in ankylosing spondylitis. Whole-study findings and limits: Several highly homologous variants made up a TCR beta motif, and this motif appeared characteristic of ankylosing spondylitis blood.

V was pared by 3 bases and J by 2 bases, with 2 bases between. From germline, CDR1 is DFQATT and CDR2 SNEGSKA (reference sequence). The CDR3 sequence is 12 residues long. TCRdb passed the 5' RACE reads through MiXCR, listing each CDR3 protein once. The table includes about 510,000 distinct CDR3 sequences, approximately 5.3% detected once. This chain links TRBV20-1 with TRBJ2-6; no firm D call. This receptor was obtained from a male donor with ankylosing spondylitis. Sequences were obtained from blood, either unsorted or a sorted T cell fraction (not recorded which). The CDR3 region is CSARAGANVLTF. CDR3 in DNA: TGCAGTGCTAGGGCTGGGGCCAACGTCCTGACTTTC.